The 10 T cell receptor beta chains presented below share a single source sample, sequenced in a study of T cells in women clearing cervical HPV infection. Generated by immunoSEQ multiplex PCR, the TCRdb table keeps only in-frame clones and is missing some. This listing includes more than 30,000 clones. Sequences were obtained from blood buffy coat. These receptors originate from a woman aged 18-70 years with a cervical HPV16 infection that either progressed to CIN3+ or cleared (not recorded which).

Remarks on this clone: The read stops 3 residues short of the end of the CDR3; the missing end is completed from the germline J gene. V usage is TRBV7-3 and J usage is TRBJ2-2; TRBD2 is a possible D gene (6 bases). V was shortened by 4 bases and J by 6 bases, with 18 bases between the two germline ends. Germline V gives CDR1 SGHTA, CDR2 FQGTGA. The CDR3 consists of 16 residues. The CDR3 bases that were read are TGTGCCAGCAGCTCCCTGCCCGGGGGAGCCGCCGGGGAG. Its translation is CASSSLPGGAAGE. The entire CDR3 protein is CASSSLPGGAAGELFF.

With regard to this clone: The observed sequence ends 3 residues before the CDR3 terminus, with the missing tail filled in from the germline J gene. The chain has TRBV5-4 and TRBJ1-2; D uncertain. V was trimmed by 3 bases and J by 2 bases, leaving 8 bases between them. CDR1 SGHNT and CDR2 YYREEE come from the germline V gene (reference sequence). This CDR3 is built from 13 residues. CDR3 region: CASSSAVNYGYTF. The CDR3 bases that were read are TGTGCCAGCAGCTCGGCGGTCAACTATGGC.

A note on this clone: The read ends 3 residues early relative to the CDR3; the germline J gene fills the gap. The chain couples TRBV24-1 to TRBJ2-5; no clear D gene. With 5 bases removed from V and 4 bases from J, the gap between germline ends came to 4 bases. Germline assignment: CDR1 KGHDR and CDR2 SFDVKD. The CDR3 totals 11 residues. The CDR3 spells CATSAGETQYF. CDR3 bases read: TGTGCCACCAGTGCGGGAGAGACC.

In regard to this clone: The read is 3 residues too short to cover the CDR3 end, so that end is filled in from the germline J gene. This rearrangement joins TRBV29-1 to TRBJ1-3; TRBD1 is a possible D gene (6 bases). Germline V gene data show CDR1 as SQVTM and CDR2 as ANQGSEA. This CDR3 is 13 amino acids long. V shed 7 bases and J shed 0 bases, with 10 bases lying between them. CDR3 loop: CSARGASGNTIYF. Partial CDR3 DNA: TGCAGCGCCCGGGGGGCCTCTGGAAACACC.

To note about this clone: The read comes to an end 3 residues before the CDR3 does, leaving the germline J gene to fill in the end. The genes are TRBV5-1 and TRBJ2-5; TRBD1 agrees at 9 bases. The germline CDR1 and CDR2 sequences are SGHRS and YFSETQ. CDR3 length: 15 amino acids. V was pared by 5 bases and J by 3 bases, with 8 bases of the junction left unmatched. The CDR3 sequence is CASSGGTGNKETQYF. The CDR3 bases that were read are TGCGCCAGCAGTGGAGGGACAGGGAACAAAGAGACC.

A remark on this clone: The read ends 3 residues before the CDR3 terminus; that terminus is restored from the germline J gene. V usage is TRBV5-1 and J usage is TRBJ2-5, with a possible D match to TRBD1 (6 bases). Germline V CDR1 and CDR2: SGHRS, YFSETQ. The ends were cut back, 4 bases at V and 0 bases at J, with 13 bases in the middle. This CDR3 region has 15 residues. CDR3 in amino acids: CASSPGTKYQETQYF. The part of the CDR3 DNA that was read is TGCGCCAGCAGCCCTGGGACAAAGTACCAAGAGACC.

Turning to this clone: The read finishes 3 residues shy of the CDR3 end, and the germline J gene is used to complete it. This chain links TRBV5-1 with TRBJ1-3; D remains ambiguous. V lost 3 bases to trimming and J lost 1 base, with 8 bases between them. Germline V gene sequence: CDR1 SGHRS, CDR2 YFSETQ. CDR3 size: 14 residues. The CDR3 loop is CASSSGESGNTIYF. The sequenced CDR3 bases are TGCGCCAGCAGCTCCGGGGAGTCTGGAAACACC.

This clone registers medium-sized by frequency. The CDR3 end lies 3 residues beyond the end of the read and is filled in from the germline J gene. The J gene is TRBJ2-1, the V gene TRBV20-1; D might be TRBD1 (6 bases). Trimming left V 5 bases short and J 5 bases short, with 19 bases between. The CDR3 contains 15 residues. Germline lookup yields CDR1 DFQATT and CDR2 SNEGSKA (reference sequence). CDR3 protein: CSAQLLGQQNNEQFF. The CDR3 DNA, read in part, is TGCAGTGCTCAACTGTTGGGACAACAAAACAATGAG.

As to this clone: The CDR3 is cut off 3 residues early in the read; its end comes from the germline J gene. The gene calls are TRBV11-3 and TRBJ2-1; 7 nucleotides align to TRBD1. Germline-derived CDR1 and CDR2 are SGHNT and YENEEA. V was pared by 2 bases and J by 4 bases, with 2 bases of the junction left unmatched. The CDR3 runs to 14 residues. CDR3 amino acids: CASSLMGQYNEQFF. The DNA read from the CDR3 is TGTGCCAGCAGCTTAATGGGACAGTACAATGAG.

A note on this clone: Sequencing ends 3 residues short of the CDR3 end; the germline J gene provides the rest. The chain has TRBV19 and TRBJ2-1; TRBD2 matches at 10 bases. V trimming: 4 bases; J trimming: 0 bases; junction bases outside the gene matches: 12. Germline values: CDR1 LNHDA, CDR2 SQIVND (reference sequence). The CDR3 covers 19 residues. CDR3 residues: CASSTETSGSVTSYNEQFF. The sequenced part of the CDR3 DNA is TGTGCCAGTAGTACTGAGACTAGCGGGTCGGTTACCTCCTACAATGAG.